This entry lists 12 T cell receptor beta chains sequenced from one sample in a study of response to subunit inactivated influenza vaccine. From the RT-PCR reads, TCRdb called clonotypes with MiXCR, one entry per CDR3 protein. The sample consists of 550,000 to 600,000 distinct CDR3 sequences, approximately 10% of them appearing once. The source was PBMCs from blood, collected on the day of vaccination. The receptors shown here come from a middle-aged man who received an inactivated influenza vaccine.

Only a few counts were recorded for this clonotype. V and J are TRBV3-1 and TRBJ2-2; 10 bases fit TRBD2. The ends lost 8 bases at V and 0 bases at J; junction bases unmatched: 15. Germline values: CDR1 LGHDT, CDR2 YNNKEL (reference sequence). This CDR3 has 19 amino acids. This chain's CDR3 is CASGGGRSGRVTNTGELFF. For the CDR3, the DNA is TGTGCCAGCGGTGGCGGACGGAGCGGGAGGGTTACGAACACCGGGGAGCTGTTTTTT.

This clonotype was counted a few times. CDR3 region: CATGDRVGGYTF. CDR3 nucleotide sequence: TGTGCCACCGGGGACAGGGTAGGAGGCTACACCTTC. This rearrangement joins TRBV24-1 to TRBJ1-2; 9 bases line up with TRBD1. The germline gives CDR1 KGHDR, CDR2 SFDVKD. Unmatched junction bases numbered 6, after V lost 9 bases and J lost 8 bases. The CDR3 consists of 12 residues.

With regard to this clonotype: A much more abundant neighbour one base away suggests this may be a read error. The J gene is TRBJ2-2, the V gene TRBV29-1; D remains ambiguous. The CDR3 spans 12 residues. V shed 8 bases and J shed 1 base, with 8 bases lying between them. CDR1 is SQVTM, CDR2 ANQGSEA, per germline. Here the CDR3 reads CSFRLNTGELFF. The CDR3 bases are TGCAGCTTTAGATTGAACACCGGGGAGCTGTTTTTT.

J is TRBJ1-5 and V is TRBV18, with D unclear. Germline V gene data show CDR1 as KGHSH and CDR2 as LQKENI. This CDR3 is built from 14 residues. V lost 3 bases to trimming and J lost 4 bases, with 10 bases between them. The DNA of the CDR3 is TGTGCCAGCTCACCCGGGTCTCAGAATCAGCCCCAGCATTTT. Its protein is CASSPGSQNQPQHF.

This chain links TRBV9 with TRBJ2-1; D gene ambiguous. Germline CDR1 is SGDLS and CDR2 is YYNGEE. There are 14 residues in the CDR3. Trimming removed 1 base from V and 5 bases from J, with 10 bases in between. The CDR3 region has the DNA TGTGCCAGCAGCGTACAGAAGTACCACAATGAGCAGTTCTTC. Protein: CASSVQKYHNEQFF.

The rearrangement links TRBV7-9 to TRBJ2-1; no firm D call. Trimming took off 1 base at V and 2 bases at J, with 12 bases between the two ends. In germline, CDR1 is SEHNR, CDR2 FQNEAQ (reference sequence). This CDR3 has 16 residues. The CDR3 DNA is TGTGCCAGCAGCTTAGTTGCTCTAGTTCCCTACAATGAGCAGTTCTTC. Its translation: CASSLVALVPYNEQFF.

A few counts support this clonotype. This chain connects TRBV6-5 to TRBJ2-1; D gene unclear. V was clipped by 1 base and J by 0 bases, with 13 bases between them. CDR1 is MNHEY, CDR2 SVGAGI, per germline. The CDR3 consists of 17 residues. Here the CDR3 DNA reads TGTGCCAGCAGTTACTTAGCCCCGAGGAGCTCCTACAATGAGCAGTTCTTC. Its protein product is CASSYLAPRSSYNEQFF.

This chain links TRBV4-3 with TRBJ2-1; D is perhaps TRBD1 or TRBD2 (6 bases each). This CDR3 region has 12 residues. V lost 0 bases, J lost 11 bases, and 8 bases lay in between. Germline V gene data show CDR1 as LGHNA and CDR2 as YSLEER. CDR3 amino acids: CASSQEGGQQFF. The CDR3 DNA is TGCGCCAGCAGCCAAGAGGGGGGCCAGCAGTTCTTC.

The chain links TRBV20-1 to TRBJ1-1; D remains ambiguous. In germline, CDR1 is DFQATT, CDR2 SNEGSKA (reference sequence). CDR3 length equals 14 residues. V was trimmed by 0 bases and J by 0 bases, leaving 8 bases between them. CDR3 sequence: CSARDRLMNTEAFF. As DNA, the CDR3 is TGCAGTGCTAGAGATCGGCTCATGAACACTGAAGCTTTCTTT.

This clonotype occurred a few times. The rearrangement joins TRBV4-3 to TRBJ2-1; TRBD2 aligns across 8 bases. The ends lost 0 bases at V and 2 bases at J; junction bases unmatched: 6. Germline CDR1 and CDR2: LGHNA and YSLEER. This CDR3 contains 17 residues. CDR3: CASSQDLGGRTYNEQFF. CDR3 nucleotide sequence: TGCGCCAGCAGCCAAGATCTCGGCGGGAGGACCTACAATGAGCAGTTCTTC.

The genes are TRBV27 and TRBJ2-2; 8 nucleotides line up with TRBD2. Germline V CDR1 and CDR2: MNHEY, SMNVEV (reference sequence). V gave up 6 bases and J gave up 6 bases; unmatched junction bases: 15. The CDR3 consists of 17 residues. In DNA form, the CDR3 reads TGTGCCAGCAGCCCCGCCCCCAGCGGGAGATTCGCCGGGGAGCTGTTTTTT. Amino acid sequence: CASSPAPSGRFAGELFF.

This clonotype has only a few counts. The chain couples TRBV12-3 or TRBV12-4 to TRBJ2-1; 7 bases agree with TRBD2. Losses at the gene ends were 2 bases for V and 5 bases for J; bases not matched to a gene: 3. This CDR3 is built from 14 residues. The CDR3 here is CASSLLAVNNEQFF. CDR3 nucleotides: TGTGCCAGCAGTTTACTAGCGGTTAACAATGAGCAGTTCTTC.